This TCR beta chain stems from a study of regulatory T cells in long-lasting Graves disease. V dropped 0 bases and J dropped 3 bases, with 15 bases sitting between them. Germline-derived CDR1 and CDR2 are SGHDT and YYEEEE. The CDR3 has 16 amino acids. The table lists this clonotype with many counts. The time point here: newly diagnosed GD, antithyroid drugs for less than 3 months. Following extraction of RNA from PBMCs, that RNA was used to make the TCR library. CDR3-region Arm-PCR and iRepertoire HTBI primers produced the TCR beta libraries. TCRdb re-called the multiplex PCR reads through MiXCR, storing one row per CDR3 protein. The sample shows about 220,000 distinct CDR3 sequences, around a fifth of them seen only once. This sample also belongs to another study, concerning T cells in Graves' hyperthyroidism and ophthalmopathy.

The gene calls are TRBV5-6 and TRBJ1-1; D remains ambiguous. The clonotype comes from a young woman with Graves disease. The sequencing here drew on peripheral blood mononuclear cells (PBMCs), taken at new diagnosis, from a patient treated with antithyroid drugs. The DNA for the CDR3 is TGTGCCAGCAGCTTGGGGGCCGTTGGACGTGACACTGAAGCTTTCTTT. It yields the protein CASSLGAVGRDTEAFF.